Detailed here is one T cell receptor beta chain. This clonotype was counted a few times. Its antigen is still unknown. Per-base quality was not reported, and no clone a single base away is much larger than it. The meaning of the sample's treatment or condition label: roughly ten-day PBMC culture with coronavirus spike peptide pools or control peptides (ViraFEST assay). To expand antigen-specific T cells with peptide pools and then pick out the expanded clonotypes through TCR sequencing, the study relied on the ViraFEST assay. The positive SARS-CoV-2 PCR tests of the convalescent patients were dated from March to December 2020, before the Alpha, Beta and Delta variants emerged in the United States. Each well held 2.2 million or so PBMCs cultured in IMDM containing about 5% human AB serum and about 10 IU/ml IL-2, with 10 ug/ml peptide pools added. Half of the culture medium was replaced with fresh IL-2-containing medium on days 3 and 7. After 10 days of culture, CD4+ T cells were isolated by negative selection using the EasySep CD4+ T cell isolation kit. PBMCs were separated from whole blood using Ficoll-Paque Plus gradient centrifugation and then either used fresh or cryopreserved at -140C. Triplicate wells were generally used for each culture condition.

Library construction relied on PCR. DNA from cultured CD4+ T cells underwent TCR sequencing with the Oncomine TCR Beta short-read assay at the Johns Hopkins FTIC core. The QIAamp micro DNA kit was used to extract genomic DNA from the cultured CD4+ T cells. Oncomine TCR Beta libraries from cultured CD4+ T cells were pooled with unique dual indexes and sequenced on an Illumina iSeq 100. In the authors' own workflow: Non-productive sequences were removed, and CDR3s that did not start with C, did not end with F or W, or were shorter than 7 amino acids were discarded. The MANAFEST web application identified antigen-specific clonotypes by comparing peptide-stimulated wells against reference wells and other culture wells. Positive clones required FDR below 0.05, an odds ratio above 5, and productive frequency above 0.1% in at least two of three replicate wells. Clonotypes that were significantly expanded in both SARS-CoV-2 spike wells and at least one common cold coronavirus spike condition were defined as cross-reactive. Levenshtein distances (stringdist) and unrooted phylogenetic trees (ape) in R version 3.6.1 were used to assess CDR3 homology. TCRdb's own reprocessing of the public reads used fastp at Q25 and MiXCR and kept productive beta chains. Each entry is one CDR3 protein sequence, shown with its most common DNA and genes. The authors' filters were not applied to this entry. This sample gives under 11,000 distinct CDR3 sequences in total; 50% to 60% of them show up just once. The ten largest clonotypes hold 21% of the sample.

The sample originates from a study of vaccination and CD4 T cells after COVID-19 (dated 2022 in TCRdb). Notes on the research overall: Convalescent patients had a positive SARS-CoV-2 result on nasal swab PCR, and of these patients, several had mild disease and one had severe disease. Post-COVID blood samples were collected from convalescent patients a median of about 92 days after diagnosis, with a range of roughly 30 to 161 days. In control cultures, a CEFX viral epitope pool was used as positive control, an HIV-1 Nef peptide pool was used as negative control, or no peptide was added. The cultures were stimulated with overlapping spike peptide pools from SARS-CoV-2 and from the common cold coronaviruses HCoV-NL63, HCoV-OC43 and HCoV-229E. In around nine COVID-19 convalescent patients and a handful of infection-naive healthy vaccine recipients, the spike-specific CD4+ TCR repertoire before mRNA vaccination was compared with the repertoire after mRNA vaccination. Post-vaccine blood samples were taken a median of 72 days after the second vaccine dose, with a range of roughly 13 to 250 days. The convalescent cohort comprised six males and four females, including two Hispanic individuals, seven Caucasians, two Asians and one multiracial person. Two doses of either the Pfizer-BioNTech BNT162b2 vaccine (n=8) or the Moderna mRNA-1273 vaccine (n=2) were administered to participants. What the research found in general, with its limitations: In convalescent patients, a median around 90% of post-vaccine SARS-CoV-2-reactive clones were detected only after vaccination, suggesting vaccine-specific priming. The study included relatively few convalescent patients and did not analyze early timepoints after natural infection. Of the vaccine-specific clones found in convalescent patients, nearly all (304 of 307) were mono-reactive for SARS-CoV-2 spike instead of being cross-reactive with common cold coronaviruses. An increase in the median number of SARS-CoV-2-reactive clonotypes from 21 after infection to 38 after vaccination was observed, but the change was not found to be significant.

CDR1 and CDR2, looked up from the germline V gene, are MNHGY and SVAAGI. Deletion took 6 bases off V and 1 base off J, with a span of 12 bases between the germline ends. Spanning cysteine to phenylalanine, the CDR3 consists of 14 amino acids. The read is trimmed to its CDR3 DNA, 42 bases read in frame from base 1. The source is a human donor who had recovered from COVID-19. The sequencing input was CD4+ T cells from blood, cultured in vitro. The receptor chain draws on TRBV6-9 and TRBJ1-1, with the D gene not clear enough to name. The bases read TGTGCCAGCAGCCCCCCTTGGGGGAACACTGAAGCTTTCTTT. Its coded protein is CASSPPWGNTEAFF.